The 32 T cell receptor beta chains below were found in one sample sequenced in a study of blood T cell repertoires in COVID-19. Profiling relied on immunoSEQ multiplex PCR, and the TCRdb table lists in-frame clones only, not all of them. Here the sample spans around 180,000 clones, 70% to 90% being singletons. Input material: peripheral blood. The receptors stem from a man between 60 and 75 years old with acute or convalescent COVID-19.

The CDR3: CASSQPPAGRTDTQYF. The CDR3 nucleotides are TGTGCCAGCAGCCAACCACCGGCAGGCCGCACAGATACGCAGTATTTT. The chain is built from TRBV7-2 and TRBJ2-3; D unclear. Germline CDR1 is SGHTA and CDR2 is FQGNSA. V was pared by 5 bases and J by 1 base, with 16 bases between. The CDR3 length is 16 residues.

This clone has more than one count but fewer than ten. The CDR3, as DNA: TGCGCCAGCAGCTTCTTGCCGGAGAGCTCCTACAATGAGCAGTTCTTC. Translated, it gives CASSFLPESSYNEQFF. The chain combines TRBV5-1 with TRBJ2-1; D remains ambiguous. The germline V and J ends were trimmed by 2 bases and 0 bases, with 12 bases remaining between them. The CDR3 has 16 residues. CDR1 and CDR2 from the germline V gene are SGHRS and YFSETQ.

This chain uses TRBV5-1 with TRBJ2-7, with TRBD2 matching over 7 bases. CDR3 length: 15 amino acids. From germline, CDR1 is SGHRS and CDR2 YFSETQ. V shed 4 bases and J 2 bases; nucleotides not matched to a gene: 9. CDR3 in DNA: TGCGCCAGCAGCGGGGAGGGGACTCCTCCCTACGAGCAGTACTTC. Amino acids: CASSGEGTPPYEQYF.

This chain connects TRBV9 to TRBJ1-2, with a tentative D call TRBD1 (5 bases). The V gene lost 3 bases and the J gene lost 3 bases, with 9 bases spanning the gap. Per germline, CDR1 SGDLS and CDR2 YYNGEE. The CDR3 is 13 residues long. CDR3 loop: CASSGLGDYGYTF. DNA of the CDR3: TGTGCCAGCAGCGGACTAGGGGACTATGGCTACACCTTC.

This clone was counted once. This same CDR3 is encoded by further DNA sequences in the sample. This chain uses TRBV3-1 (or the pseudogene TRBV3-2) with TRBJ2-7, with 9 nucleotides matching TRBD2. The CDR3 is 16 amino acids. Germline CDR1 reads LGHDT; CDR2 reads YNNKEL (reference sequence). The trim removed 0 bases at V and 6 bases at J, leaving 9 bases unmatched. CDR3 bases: TGTGCCAGCAGCCAAGATAGGAGTCTAGCGGGATCCGAGCAGTACTTC. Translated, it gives CASSQDRSLAGSEQYF.

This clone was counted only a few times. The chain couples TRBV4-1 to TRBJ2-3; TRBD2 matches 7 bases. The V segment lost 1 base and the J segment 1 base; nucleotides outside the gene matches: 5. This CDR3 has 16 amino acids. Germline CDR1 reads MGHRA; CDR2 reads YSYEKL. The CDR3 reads CASSQGTSEGTDTQYF. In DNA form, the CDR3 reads TGCGCCAGCAGCCAAGGGACTAGTGAAGGCACAGATACGCAGTATTTT.

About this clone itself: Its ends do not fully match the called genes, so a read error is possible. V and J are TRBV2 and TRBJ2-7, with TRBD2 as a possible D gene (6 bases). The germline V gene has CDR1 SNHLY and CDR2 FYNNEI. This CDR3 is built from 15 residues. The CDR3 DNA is TGTGCCAGCAGAGAAGGGGTGGGAGGTCGCTACGAGCAGTACTTC. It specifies CASREGVGGRYEQYF.

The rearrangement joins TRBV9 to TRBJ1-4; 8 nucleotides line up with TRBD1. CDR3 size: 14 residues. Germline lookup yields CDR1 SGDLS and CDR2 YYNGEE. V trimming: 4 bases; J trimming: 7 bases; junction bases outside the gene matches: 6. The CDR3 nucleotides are TGTGCCAGCAGCTCTGACAGGGGCGGTGAAAAACTGTTTTTT. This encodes CASSSDRGGEKLFF.

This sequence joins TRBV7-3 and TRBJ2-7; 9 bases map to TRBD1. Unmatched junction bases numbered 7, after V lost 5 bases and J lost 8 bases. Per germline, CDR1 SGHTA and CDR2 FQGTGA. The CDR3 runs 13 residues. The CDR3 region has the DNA TGTGCCAGCAGCCCGGGACAGGGTTATAAGCAGTACTTC. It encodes CASSPGQGYKQYF. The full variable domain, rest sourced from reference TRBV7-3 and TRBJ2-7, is GAGVSQTPSNKVTEKGKYVELRCDPISGHTALYWYRQSLGQGPEFLIYFQGTGAADDSGLPNDRFFAVRPEGSVSTLKIQRTERGDSAVYLCASSPGQGYKQYFGPGTRLTVT.

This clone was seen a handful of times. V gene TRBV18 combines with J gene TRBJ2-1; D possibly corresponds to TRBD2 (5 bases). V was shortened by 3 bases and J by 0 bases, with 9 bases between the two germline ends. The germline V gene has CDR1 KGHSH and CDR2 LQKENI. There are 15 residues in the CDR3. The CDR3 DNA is TGTGCCAGCTCACCTCTAGCCCCCTCCTACAATGAGCAGTTCTTC. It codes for CASSPLAPSYNEQFF.

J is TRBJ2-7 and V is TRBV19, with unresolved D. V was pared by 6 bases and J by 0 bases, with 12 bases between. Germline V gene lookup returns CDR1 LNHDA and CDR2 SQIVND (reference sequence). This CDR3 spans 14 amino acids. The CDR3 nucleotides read TGTGCCAGTAGATCGGGTCCCAGCTCCTACGAGCAGTACTTC. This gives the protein CASRSGPSSYEQYF.

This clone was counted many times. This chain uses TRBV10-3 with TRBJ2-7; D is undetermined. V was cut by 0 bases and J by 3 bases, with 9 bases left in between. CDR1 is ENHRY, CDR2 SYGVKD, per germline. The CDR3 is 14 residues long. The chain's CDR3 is CAISESAFYYEQYF. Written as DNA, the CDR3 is TGTGCCATCAGTGAGTCCGCGTTCTACTACGAGCAGTACTTC.

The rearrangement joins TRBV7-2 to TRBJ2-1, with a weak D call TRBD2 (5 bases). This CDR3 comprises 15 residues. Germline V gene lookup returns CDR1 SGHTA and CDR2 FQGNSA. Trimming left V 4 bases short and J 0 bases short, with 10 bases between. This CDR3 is CASSSRAASYNEQFF. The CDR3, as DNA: TGTGCCAGCAGCTCCCGAGCGGCCTCCTACAATGAGCAGTTCTTC.

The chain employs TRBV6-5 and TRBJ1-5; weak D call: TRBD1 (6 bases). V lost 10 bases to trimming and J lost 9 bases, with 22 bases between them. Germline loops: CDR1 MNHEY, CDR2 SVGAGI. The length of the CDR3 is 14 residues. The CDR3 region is CATEETGAGLPQHF. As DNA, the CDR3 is TGTGCCACCGAAGAGACAGGCGCGGGCTTGCCCCAGCATTTT.

The CDR3 reads CASSEARAGLMGPDTQYF. The CDR3 bases are TGTGCCAGCAGTGAAGCAAGGGCGGGACTAATGGGGCCAGATACGCAGTATTTT. The chain joins TRBV6-1 to TRBJ2-3, with 7 bases fitting TRBD2. Germline values: CDR1 MNHNS, CDR2 SASEGT. V dropped 0 bases and J dropped 4; count of bases not matched to a gene: 13. The CDR3 has 18 residues.

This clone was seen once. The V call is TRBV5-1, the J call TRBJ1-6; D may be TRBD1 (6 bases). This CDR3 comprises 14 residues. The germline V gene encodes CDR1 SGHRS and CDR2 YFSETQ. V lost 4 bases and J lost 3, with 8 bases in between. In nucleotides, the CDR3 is TGCGCCAGCAGCCAGGACAGCTATAATTCACCCCTCCACTTT. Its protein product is CASSQDSYNSPLHF.

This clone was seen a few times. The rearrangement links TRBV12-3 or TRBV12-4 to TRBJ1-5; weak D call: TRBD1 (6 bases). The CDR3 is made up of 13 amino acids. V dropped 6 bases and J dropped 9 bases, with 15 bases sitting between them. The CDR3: CASSLDSQGPQHF. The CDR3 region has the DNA TGTGCCAGCAGCCTGGACAGCCAAGGGCCCCAGCATTTT.

CDR3 sequence reads: CASSLGTGVGSTEAFF. CDR3 nucleotide sequence: TGTGCCAGCAGCTTAGGTACAGGGGTGGGGTCGACTGAAGCTTTCTTT. The chain employs TRBV7-6 and TRBJ1-1; 7 bases map to TRBD1. Per germline, CDR1 SGHVS and CDR2 FNYEAQ. There are 16 residues in the CDR3. V lost 1 base to trimming and J lost 5 bases; unmatched junction nucleotides: 10.

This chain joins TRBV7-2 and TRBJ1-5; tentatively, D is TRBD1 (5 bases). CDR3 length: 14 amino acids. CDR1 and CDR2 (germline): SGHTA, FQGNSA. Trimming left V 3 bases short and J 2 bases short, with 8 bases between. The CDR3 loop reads CASSFGRGNQPQHF. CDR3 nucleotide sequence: TGTGCCAGCAGCTTTGGCAGGGGCAATCAGCCCCAGCATTTT.

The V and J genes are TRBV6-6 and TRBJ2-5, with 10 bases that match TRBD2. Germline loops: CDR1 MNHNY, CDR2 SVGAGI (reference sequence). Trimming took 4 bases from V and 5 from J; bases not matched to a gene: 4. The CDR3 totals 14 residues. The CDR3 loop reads CASSSAGGEETQYF. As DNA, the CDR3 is TGTGCCAGCAGTTCAGCGGGAGGGGAGGAGACCCAGTACTTC.

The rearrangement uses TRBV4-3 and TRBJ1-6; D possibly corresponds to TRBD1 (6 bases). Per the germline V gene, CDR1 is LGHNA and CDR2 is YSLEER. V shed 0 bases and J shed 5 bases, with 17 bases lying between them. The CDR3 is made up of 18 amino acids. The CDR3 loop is CASSQDIPGGGNNSPLHF. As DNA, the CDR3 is TGCGCCAGCAGCCAAGATATCCCGGGGGGCGGCAATAATTCACCCCTCCACTTT.

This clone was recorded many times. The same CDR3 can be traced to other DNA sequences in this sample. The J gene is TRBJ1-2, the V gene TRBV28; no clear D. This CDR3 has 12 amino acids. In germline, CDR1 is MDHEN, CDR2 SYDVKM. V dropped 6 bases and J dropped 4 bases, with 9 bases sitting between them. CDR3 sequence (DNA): TGTGCCAGCAGCGCTTCGGGCTATGGCTACACCTTC. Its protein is CASSASGYGYTF.

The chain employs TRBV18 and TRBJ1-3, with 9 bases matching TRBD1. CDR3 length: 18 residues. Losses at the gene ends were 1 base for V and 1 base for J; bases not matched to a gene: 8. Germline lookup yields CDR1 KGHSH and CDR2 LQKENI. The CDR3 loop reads CASSPRSGQGSSGNTIYF. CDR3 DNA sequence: TGTGCCAGCTCACCACGGTCGGGACAGGGAAGTTCTGGAAACACCATATATTTT.

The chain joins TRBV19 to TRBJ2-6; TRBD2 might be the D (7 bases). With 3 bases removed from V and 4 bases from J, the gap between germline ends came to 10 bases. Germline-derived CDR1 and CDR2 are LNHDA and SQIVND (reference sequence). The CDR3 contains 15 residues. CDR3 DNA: TGTGCCAGTAGTATCGGGGGGCCGGGGGCCAACGTCCTGACTTTC. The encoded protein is CASSIGGPGANVLTF.

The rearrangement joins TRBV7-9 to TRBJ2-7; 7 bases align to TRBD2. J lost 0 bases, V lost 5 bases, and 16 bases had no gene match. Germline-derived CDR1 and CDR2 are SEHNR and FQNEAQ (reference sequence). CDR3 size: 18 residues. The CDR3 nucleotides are TGTGCCAGCAGCGACCCCGGCGGGAGAGAGGGGAGCTCCTACGAGCAGTACTTC. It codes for CASSDPGGREGSSYEQYF.

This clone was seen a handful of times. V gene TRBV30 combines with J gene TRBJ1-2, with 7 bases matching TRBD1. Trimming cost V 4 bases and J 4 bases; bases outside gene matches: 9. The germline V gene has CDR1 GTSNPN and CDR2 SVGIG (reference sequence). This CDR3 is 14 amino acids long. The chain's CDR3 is CAWTQQGPSYGYTF. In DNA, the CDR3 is TGTGCCTGGACTCAACAGGGGCCAAGCTATGGCTACACCTTC. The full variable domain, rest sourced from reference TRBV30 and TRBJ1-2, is SQTIHQWPATLVQPVGSPLSLECTVEGTSNPNLYWYRQAAGRGLQLLFYSVGIGQISSEVPQNLSASRPQDRQFILSSKKLLLSDSGFYLCAWTQQGPSYGYTFGSGTRLTVV.

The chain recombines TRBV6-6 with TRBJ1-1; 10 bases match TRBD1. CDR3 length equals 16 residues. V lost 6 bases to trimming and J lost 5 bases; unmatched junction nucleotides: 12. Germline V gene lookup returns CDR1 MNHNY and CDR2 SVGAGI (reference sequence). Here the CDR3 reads CASSTGTGVAETEAFF. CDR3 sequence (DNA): TGTGCCAGCAGCACCGGGACAGGGGTTGCAGAGACTGAAGCTTTCTTT.

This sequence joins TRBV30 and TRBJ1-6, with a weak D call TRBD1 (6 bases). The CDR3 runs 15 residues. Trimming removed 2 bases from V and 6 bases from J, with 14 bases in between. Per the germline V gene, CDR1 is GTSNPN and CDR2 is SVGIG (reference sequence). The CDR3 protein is CAWSMWDKANSPLHF. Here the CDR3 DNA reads TGTGCCTGGAGTATGTGGGACAAGGCTAATTCACCCCTCCACTTT.

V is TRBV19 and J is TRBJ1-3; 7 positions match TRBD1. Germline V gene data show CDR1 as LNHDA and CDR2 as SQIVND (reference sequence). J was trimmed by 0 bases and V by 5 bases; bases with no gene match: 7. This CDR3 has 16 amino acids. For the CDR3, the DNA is TGTGCCAGTAGTCAGGGGACAGCAAGCTCTGGAAACACCATATATTTT. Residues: CASSQGTASSGNTIYF.

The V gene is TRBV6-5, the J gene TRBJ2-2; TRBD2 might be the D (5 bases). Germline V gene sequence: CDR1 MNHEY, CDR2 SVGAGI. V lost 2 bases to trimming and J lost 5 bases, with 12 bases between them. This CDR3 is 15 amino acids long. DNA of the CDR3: TGTGCCAGCAGTTACGAGGTCCCGGGAACCGGGGAGCTGTTTTTT. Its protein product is CASSYEVPGTGELFF.

Here the CDR3 reads CSVEVRQGENYGYTF. The CDR3, as DNA: TGCAGCGTTGAAGTGAGACAGGGGGAGAACTATGGCTACACCTTC. The V and J genes are TRBV29-1 and TRBJ1-2, with TRBD1 matching 9 bases. The V gene's germline CDR1 is SQVTM and CDR2 ANQGSEA. The trim removed 1 base at V and 2 bases at J, leaving 5 bases unmatched. The CDR3 has 15 amino acids.

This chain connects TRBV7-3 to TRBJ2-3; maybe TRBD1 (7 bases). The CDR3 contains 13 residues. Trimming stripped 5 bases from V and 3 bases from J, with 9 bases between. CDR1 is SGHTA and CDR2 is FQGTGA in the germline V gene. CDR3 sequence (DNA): TGTGCCAGCAGCCCAGGGGGGACAGATACGCAGTATTTT. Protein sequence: CASSPGGTDTQYF.